This TCR beta chain was found in a study of blood T cells in healthy people across ages. PCR was performed a second time for roughly 7 to 12 cycles using a sample-barcoded 5' primer and a J-beta primer mix. TCRdb recomputed calls from the 5' RACE reads with MiXCR, one row per CDR3 protein. The sample holds about 800,000 distinct CDR3 sequences, around a quarter seen once. Germline assignment: CDR1 MDHEN and CDR2 SYDVKM. V was cut by 6 bases and J by 0 bases, with 12 bases left in between. The CDR3 sequence is 15 residues long. This clonotype was seen a handful of times. This same sample was also taken into another study, of T cells of mothers and their children.

The source of this sequence is a boy between 10 and 17 years old in good health. The chain carries TRBV28 and TRBJ2-1; D is uncertain. Sequencing was performed on blood. The CDR3 spells CASRSAEASYNEQFF. The CDR3 coding sequence is TGTGCCAGCAGATCGGCGGAAGCCTCCTACAATGAGCAGTTCTTC.